These 19 T cell receptor beta chains were sequenced from one sample in a study of blood T cells in healthy people across ages. A second PCR, run for roughly 7 to 11 cycles, used a sample-barcoded 5' primer plus a J-beta primer mix. In TCRdb, the 5' RACE reads were re-called with MiXCR into one record per CDR3 protein. The table has 1.4 million or so distinct CDR3 sequences, about 45% seen once; the top ten hold less than 5%. The specimen sequenced was blood. The receptors originated from a young woman in good health.

The rearrangement joins TRBV10-2 to TRBJ2-5; D not certain. The CDR3 is made up of 14 amino acids. The V end was cut by 6 bases, the J end by 2 bases, with 13 bases between. The V gene's germline CDR1 is WSHSY and CDR2 SAAADI. The CDR3 region has the DNA TGCGCCAGCAGCGACATTTCAAATCAAGAGACCCAGTACTTC. Amino acid sequence: CASSDISNQETQYF.

This clonotype was counted a few times. The chain recombines TRBV5-1 with TRBJ2-2, with D perhaps matching TRBD2 (6 bases). Trimming left V 8 bases short and J 2 bases short, with 16 bases between. The CDR3 sequence is 15 residues long. Germline loops: CDR1 SGHRS, CDR2 YFSETQ. The CDR3 coding sequence is TGCGCCAGTTCAACCGGGACTCACAACACCGGGGAGCTGTTTTTT. It translates to CASSTGTHNTGELFF.

The rearrangement joins TRBV5-1 to TRBJ1-1; TRBD1 matches at 7 bases. J lost 2 bases, V lost 4 bases, and 8 bases had no gene match. The CDR3 loop spans 15 amino acids. Germline CDR1 SGHRS, CDR2 YFSETQ. For the CDR3, the DNA is TGCGCCAGCAGCGGGGGGGACAGCCTTAACACTGAAGCTTTCTTT. Its protein product is CASSGGDSLNTEAFF.

This sequence joins TRBV7-2 and TRBJ2-1; TRBD1 might be the D (5 bases). V was shortened by 1 base and J by 1 base, with 11 bases between the two germline ends. Per germline, CDR1 SGHTA and CDR2 FQGNSA. This CDR3 spans 16 amino acids. Here the CDR3 reads CASSLVSAGSYNEQFF. For the CDR3, the DNA is TGTGCCAGCAGCTTAGTTTCCGCAGGGTCCTACAATGAGCAGTTCTTC.

This clonotype was picked up many times. The chain has TRBV7-9 and TRBJ2-3; D remains unclear. Germline CDR1 reads SEHNR; CDR2 reads FQNEAQ (reference sequence). The CDR3 has 11 amino acids. Trimming cost V 8 bases and J 2 bases, with 5 bases left between them. In DNA form, the CDR3 reads TGTGCCAGCTGCTCCACAGATACGCAGTATTTT. Translating gives CASCSTDTQYF.

The J gene is TRBJ2-3, the V gene TRBV24-1, with D perhaps matching TRBD1 (5 bases). The CDR3 length is 13 residues. Germline V gene sequence: CDR1 KGHDR, CDR2 SFDVKD. V was shortened by 7 bases and J by 1 base, with 8 bases between the two germline ends. For the CDR3, the DNA is TGTGCCACCAGATCGACAGGCACAGATACGCAGTATTTT. Residues: CATRSTGTDTQYF.

This clonotype appeared a few times. The V and J genes are TRBV27 and TRBJ2-7; D may be TRBD1 (6 bases). This CDR3 is 13 amino acids long. CDR1 is MNHEY, CDR2 SMNVEV, per germline (reference sequence). Between the trimmed V and J ends, which lost 3 bases and 5 bases, there was a span of 11 bases. The CDR3 loop is CASSFSQGNEQYF. CDR3 DNA sequence: TGTGCCAGCAGTTTCAGCCAGGGGAACGAGCAGTACTTC.

J is TRBJ2-7 and V is TRBV10-3; TRBD2 agrees at 12 bases. CDR3 length: 15 amino acids. Germline values: CDR1 ENHRY, CDR2 SYGVKD. V gave up 5 bases and J gave up 0 bases; unmatched junction bases: 2. The CDR3 region has the DNA TGTGCCATCAGTTTGACTAGCGGGAGCTCCTACGAGCAGTACTTC. Amino acid sequence: CAISLTSGSSYEQYF.

The chain links TRBV10-3 to TRBJ1-5, with a possible D match to TRBD1 (5 bases). The CDR3 is 14 amino acids. In germline, CDR1 is ENHRY, CDR2 SYGVKD. V was clipped by 8 bases and J by 6 bases, with 17 bases between them. The CDR3 here is CAIGMGQGIQPQHF. As DNA, the CDR3 is TGTGCCATCGGGATGGGGCAGGGAATTCAGCCCCAGCATTTT.

The chain employs TRBV10-2 and TRBJ1-5; D is unclear. Germline assignment: CDR1 WSHSY and CDR2 SAAADI. The CDR3 is made up of 13 amino acids. The V end lost 8 bases, the J end lost 7 bases, and 15 bases lay between the germline ends. The CDR3 bases are TGCGCCAGCGCGGGTCAGCTTTCACAGCCCCAGCATTTT. Its translation is CASAGQLSQPQHF.

This clonotype occurred many times. The rearrangement links TRBV9 to TRBJ1-2, with 7 bases aligning to TRBD1. Germline CDR1 reads SGDLS; CDR2 reads YYNGEE. J lost 2 bases, V lost 5 bases, and 3 bases had no gene match. The CDR3 has 13 residues. CDR3 nucleotide sequence: TGTGCCAGCAGTGTGGACAGGAACTATGGCTACACCTTC. This codes for CASSVDRNYGYTF. The entire variable domain, with the rest obtained from reference TRBV9 and TRBJ1-2, is as follows: DSGVTQTPKHLITATGQRVTLRCSPRSGDLSVYWYQQSLDQGLQFLIQYYNGEERAKGNILERFSAQQFPDLHSELNLSSLELGDSALYFCASSVDRNYGYTFGSGTRLTVV.

As concerns this clonotype: One base away lies a much larger clone, so this may be a sequencing read error. V gene TRBV29-1 combines with J gene TRBJ2-7, with no clear D. The CDR3 sequence is 12 residues long. V was clipped by 4 bases and J by 10 bases, with 17 bases between them. CDR1 and CDR2 (germline): SQVTM, ANQGSEA. CDR3 amino acids: CSVGAAKNTQYF. CDR3 sequence (DNA): TGCAGCGTTGGGGCTGCCAAAAACACTCAGTACTTC.

This clonotype was observed a few times. The chain couples TRBV29-1 to TRBJ2-1, with D possibly being TRBD1 (5 bases). The V gene's germline CDR1 is SQVTM and CDR2 ANQGSEA. The CDR3 is made up of 15 amino acids. V lost 4 bases and J lost 0, with 13 bases in between. The DNA for the CDR3 is TGCAGCGTTGTTGGGGCTGGCCCCTCCTACAATGAGCAGTTCTTC. Residues: CSVVGAGPSYNEQFF.

This clonotype came up a few times. This chain connects TRBV4-1 to TRBJ2-3, with TRBD1 as a possible D gene (6 bases). V dropped 4 bases and J dropped 1 base, with 15 bases sitting between them. Germline CDR1 and CDR2: MGHRA and YSYEKL. The CDR3 sequence is 16 residues long. The CDR3 sequence: CASSPDRLGGTDTQYF. CDR3 in DNA: TGCGCCAGCAGCCCCGACAGGCTAGGAGGCACAGATACGCAGTATTTT.

V gene TRBV29-1 combines with J gene TRBJ2-7; D remains unclear. The CDR3 covers 15 residues. Germline loops: CDR1 SQVTM, CDR2 ANQGSEA. Trimming shortened V by 3 bases and J by 2 bases, and 17 bases separated the two germline ends. This chain's CDR3 is CSVEGQERPPYEQYF. DNA of the CDR3: TGCAGCGTTGAGGGTCAGGAGAGGCCACCCTACGAGCAGTACTTC.

The sample holds a few counts of this clonotype. V usage is TRBV4-1 and J usage is TRBJ1-3; D unresolved. Looked up from germline, CDR1 is MGHRA and CDR2 is YSYEKL. V lost 3 bases and J lost 0, with 9 bases in between. The CDR3 loop spans 15 amino acids. The CDR3 DNA reads TGCGCCAGCAGCCACGACACCTCCTCTGGAAACACCATATATTTT. Its protein product is CASSHDTSSGNTIYF.

There are a few counts of this clonotype. The rearrangement links TRBV4-1 to TRBJ1-1; D is unresolved. Germline-derived CDR1 and CDR2 are MGHRA and YSYEKL. Trimming shortened V by 3 bases and J by 2 bases, and 22 bases separated the two germline ends. CDR3 size: 18 residues. This CDR3 reads CASSQIESKGSLNTEAFF. In DNA, the CDR3 is TGCGCCAGCAGCCAGATTGAGAGTAAGGGTTCCTTAAACACTGAAGCTTTCTTT.

There are a few counts of this clonotype. The chain joins TRBV12-3 or TRBV12-4 to TRBJ2-3; no reliable D call. V lost 5 bases and J 0 bases, leaving 9 bases between the germline ends. The CDR3 covers 14 residues. Here the CDR3 reads CASSGLRSTDTQYF. CDR3 nucleotide sequence: TGTGCCAGCAGTGGCCTGCGTAGCACAGATACGCAGTATTTT.

This chain joins TRBV7-9 and TRBJ2-5; TRBD2 matches 9 bases. CDR3 length equals 13 residues. Germline trimming cut 8 bases from V and 1 base from J; bases unmatched to any gene: 2. Germline V CDR1 and CDR2: SEHNR, FQNEAQ (reference sequence). This CDR3 reads CASPGLAQETQYF. CDR3 sequence (DNA): TGTGCCAGCCCGGGACTAGCCCAAGAGACCCAGTACTTC.